This is a list of T cell receptor beta chains from one sample in a study of tumor-infiltrating lymphocytes in primary liver carcinoma. One entry per CDR3 protein, called by TCRdb with MiXCR from the multiplex PCR reads. The sample lists about 120,000 distinct CDR3 sequences; roughly 75% were seen once. What was sequenced was tumor-adjacent normal liver tissue. These receptors all come from a woman aged 55-69 years with primary liver carcinoma and hepatitis B virus infection. The CDR3 runs from the conserved cysteine through the conserved F or W. The D gene is left open where the match is weak. Expanded clones are given a class, and other clones once, few, many or no size at all.

TRBJ2-7 many TRBV12-3/TRBV12-4 TRBD1 CASSRTGTRYEQYF TGTGCCAGCAGTCGGACAGGGACTCGCTACGAGCAGTACTTC
TRBJ2-2 many TRBV5-1 . CASSLPGVTGELFF TGCGCCAGCAGCCTTCCGGGAGTTACCGGGGAGCTGTTTTTT
TRBJ2-2 . TRBV11-2 . CASSLDHRGRDTGELLF TGTGCCAGCAGCTTAGATCATCGGGGTAGGGACACCGGGGAGCTGTTATTT
TRBJ2-7 once TRBV11-1 TRBD1 CASSLAPRTGGFYVQYF TGTGCCAGCAGCTTAGCGCCTCGGACAGGGGGTTTCTACGTGCAGTACTTC
TRBJ2-7 . TRBV4-2 . CASSQVPGLDSYEQYF TGTGCCAGTAGCCAAGTCCCGGGACTCGACTCCTACGAGCAGTACTTC
TRBJ2-1 . TRBV29-1 TRBD2 CSVGTSGDLYEQFF TGTAGCGTTGGGACTAGCGGAGACCTCTACGAGCAGTTCTTC
TRBJ1-1 once TRBV6-1 . CTSSEARGRGDTEAFF TGTACCAGCAGTGAAGCAAGAGGGAGGGGGGACACTGAAGCTTTCTTT
TRBJ2-2 . TRBV12-3/TRBV12-4 . CASSYPKGGSGTGELFF TGTGCCAGCAGTTACCCCAAAGGTGGAAGTGGCACCGGGGAGCTGTTTTTT
TRBJ2-2 many TRBV5-1 . CASGGTFANTGELFF TGCGCCAGCGGGGGGACCTTCGCGAACACCGGGGAGCTGTTTTTT
TRBJ2-1 . TRBV6-1 TRBD2 CATRAGDPYNEQLF TGTGCCACCAGAGCGGGGGACCCCTACAATGAGCAATTGTTC